What follows is one T cell receptor beta chain and its context. No antigen is known for it. These data come from a study of resident and recirculating memory T cells in vitiligo. Overall study: Shave-biopsy epidermis from lesional and nonlesional skin was sequenced alongside PBMCs.

Germline CDR1 reads MNHNS; CDR2 reads SASEGT. Trimming shortened V by 3 bases and J by 2 bases, and 8 bases separated the two germline ends. The CDR3 runs 14 residues. The assay was immunoSEQ multiplex PCR, and TCRdb's table has in-frame clones only and misses some. This sample yields tens of thousands of clones, of which 90% to 95% are seen a single time; about 5% belongs to the top ten. Whole-study findings and limits: No unique dominant TCR clone was found in vitiligo lesions. Sequences differed between biopsy sites and patients, suggesting private specificity.

No change in lesions over the prior 6 months defined stable disease. The chain joins TRBV6-1 to TRBJ1-5; D possibly corresponds to TRBD1 (5 bases). The clonotype comes from a male donor with vitiligo. Sequenced: blood. CDR3 coding DNA: TGTGCCAGCAGTGAGTCACAGGGCAATCAGCCCCAGCATTTT. It translates to CASSESQGNQPQHF.